This T cell receptor (beta chain) emerged from a study of blood T cell repertoires in COVID-19. Background on the study: There were acute and convalescent COVID-19 samples, and they came from the United States, Italy and Spain. From T cells, B-cell-depleted T cells, or PBMCs came the material, which was cDNA or gDNA.

Only one count was recorded for this clone. V shed 1 base and J shed 3 bases, with 2 bases lying between them. This CDR3 contains 13 residues. Germline V gives CDR1 KGHDR, CDR2 SFDVKD. Authors' methods: Amplifying reference gene primers gave estimates of nucleated cell counts. Assay: immunoSEQ multiplex PCR; the TCRdb copy retains only in-frame clones and omits some. Clone size and V and J calls were adopted from that table, with D and trimming inferred from the DNA. The sample holds about 59,000 clones, about nine tenths seen once. The clonotype was recovered from a man at least 80 years old with acute or convalescent COVID-19. The V call is TRBV24-1, the J call TRBJ2-2; no definite D call. Sequenced: peripheral blood. Here the CDR3 reads CATSDFYTGELFF. The CDR3 DNA reads as TGTGCCACCAGTGATTTCTACACCGGGGAGCTGTTTTTT.